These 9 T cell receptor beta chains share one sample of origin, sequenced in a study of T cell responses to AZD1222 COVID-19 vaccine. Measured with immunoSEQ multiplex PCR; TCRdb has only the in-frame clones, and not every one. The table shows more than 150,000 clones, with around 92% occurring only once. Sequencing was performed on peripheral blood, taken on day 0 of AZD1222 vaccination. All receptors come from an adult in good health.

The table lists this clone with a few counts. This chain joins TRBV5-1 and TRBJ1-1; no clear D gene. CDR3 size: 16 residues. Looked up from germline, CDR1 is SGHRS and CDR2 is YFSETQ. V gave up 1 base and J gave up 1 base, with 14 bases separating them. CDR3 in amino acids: CASSLKSPEPNTEAFF. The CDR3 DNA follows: TGCGCCAGCAGCTTGAAAAGTCCGGAGCCGAACACTGAAGCTTTCTTT. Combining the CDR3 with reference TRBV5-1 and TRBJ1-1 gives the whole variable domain KAGVTQTPRYLIKTRGQQVTLSCSPISGHRSVSWYQQTPGQGLQFLFEYFSETQRNKGNFPGRFSGRQFSNSRSEMNVSTLELGDSALYLCASSLKSPEPNTEAFFGQGTRLTVV.

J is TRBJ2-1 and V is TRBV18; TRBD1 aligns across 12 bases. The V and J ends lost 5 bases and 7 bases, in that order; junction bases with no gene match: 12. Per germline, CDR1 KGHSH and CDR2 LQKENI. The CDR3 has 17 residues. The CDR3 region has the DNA TGTGCCAGCTCATCGACCCCGGGACAGGGGGCTTGGAATGAGCAGTTCTTC. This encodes CASSSTPGQGAWNEQFF. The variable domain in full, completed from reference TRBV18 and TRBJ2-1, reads NAGVMQNPRHLVRRRGQEARLRCSPMKGHSHVYWYRQLPEEGLKFMVYLQKENIIDESGMPKERFSAEFPKEGPSILRIQQVVRGDSAAYFCASSSTPGQGAWNEQFFGPGTRLTVL.

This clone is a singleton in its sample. Written as DNA, the CDR3 is TGTGCCAGCAGTGAAGATAGGGGCCCCTACCGAGAGACCCAGTACTTC. Encoded protein: CASSEDRGPYRETQYF. The rearrangement uses TRBV6-1 and TRBJ2-5; a weak D match, TRBD1 (5 bases). CDR1 MNHNS and CDR2 SASEGT come from the germline V gene. Trimming pared 1 base from V and 4 bases from J, leaving 16 bases between. This CDR3 has 16 amino acids.

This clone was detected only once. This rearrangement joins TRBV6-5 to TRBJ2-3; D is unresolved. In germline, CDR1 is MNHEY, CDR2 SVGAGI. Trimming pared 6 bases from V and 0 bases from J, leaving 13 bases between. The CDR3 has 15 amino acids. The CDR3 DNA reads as TGTGCCAGCAGGCCTGGGGTCGGAAGCACAGATACGCAGTATTTT. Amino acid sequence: CASRPGVGSTDTQYF.

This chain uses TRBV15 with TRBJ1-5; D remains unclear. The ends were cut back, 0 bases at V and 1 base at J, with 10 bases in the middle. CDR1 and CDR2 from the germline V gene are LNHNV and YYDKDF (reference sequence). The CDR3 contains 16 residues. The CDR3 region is CATSRDRPRSNQPQHF. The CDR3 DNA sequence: TGTGCCACCAGCAGAGATCGGCCCAGAAGCAATCAGCCCCAGCATTTT.

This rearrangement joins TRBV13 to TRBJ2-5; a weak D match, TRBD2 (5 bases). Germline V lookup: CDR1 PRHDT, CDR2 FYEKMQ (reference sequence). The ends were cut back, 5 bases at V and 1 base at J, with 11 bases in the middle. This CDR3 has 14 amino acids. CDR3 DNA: TGTGCCAGCAGCCGGCGGACTCCCCAAGAGACCCAGTACTTC. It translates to CASSRRTPQETQYF.

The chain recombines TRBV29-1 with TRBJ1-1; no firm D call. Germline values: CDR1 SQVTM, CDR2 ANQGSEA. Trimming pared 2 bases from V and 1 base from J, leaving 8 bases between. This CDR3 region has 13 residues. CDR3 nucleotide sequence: TGCAGCGTTGAAAAGCCGGAGAACACTGAAGCTTTCTTT. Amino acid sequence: CSVEKPENTEAFF.

The CDR3, as DNA: TGTGCCAGCAGTTACCTTTGGACAGGGCCAAGGACTGAAGCTTTCTTT. Encoded protein: CASSYLWTGPRTEAFF. V gene TRBV6-5 combines with J gene TRBJ1-1; TRBD1 matches 8 bases. The CDR3 extends over 16 amino acids. V lost 2 bases, J lost 5 bases, and 10 bases stayed unmatched. Germline V gene lookup returns CDR1 MNHEY and CDR2 SVGAGI.

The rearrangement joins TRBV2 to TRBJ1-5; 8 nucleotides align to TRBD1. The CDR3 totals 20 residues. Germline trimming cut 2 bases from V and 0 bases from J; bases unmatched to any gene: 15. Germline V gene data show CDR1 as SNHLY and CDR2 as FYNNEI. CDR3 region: CASSESPPRQGMVSNQPQHF. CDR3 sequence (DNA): TGTGCCAGCAGTGAATCCCCACCGAGACAGGGGATGGTTAGCAATCAGCCCCAGCATTTT. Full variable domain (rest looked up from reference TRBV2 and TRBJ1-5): EPEVTQTPSHQVTQMGQEVILRCVPISNHLYFYWYRQILGQKVEFLVSFYNNEISEKSEIFDDQFSVERPDGSNFTLKIRSTKLEDSAMYFCASSESPPRQGMVSNQPQHFGDGTRLSIL.